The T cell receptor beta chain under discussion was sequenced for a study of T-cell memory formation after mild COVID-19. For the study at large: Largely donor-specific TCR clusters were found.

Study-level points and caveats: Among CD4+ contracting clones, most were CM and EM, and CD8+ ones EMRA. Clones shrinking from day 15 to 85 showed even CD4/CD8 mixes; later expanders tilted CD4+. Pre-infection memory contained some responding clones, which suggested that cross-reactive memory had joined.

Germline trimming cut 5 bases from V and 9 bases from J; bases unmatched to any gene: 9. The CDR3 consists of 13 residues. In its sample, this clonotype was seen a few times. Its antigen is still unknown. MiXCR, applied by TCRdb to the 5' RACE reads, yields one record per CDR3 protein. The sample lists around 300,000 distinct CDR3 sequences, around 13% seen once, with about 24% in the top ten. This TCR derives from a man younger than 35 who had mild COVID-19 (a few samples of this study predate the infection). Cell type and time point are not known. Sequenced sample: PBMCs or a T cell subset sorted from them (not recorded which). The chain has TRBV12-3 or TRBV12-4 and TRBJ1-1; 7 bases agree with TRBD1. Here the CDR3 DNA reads TGTGCCAGCAGTCCTCAGACAGGGCAAAAAGCTTTCTTT. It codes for CASSPQTGQKAFF.